What follows is one T cell receptor (beta chain) and its context. Its antigen remains unidentified. Within one base of it there is no much larger clone, and no base qualities were kept. To prepare the library, the immunoSEQ multiplex PCR assay was applied. For most patients, genomic DNA was isolated with the Qiagen DNeasy Blood and Tissue Kit and shipped frozen to Adaptive Biotechnologies for TCR sequencing. For most patients, genomic DNA was subjected to high-throughput TCR-beta CDR3 sequencing by Adaptive Biotechnologies. Concerning the study's data processing: TCR sequencing data were retrieved from Adaptive's ImmunoSEQ software for around 18 patients, whereas a few other patients were processed with MiXCR and VDJtools. CD4 versus CD8 sorting errors were corrected by removing sequences found in both subsets at a frequency ratio below 5:1. CDR3 nucleotide sequences shared by donor and recipient were removed because the origin of these sequences could not be assigned. To count as alloreactive, a clone needed at least 2-fold expansion over unstimulated cells and a minimum CFSE-low frequency of 0.002% (template counts) or 0.001% (read counts). Mappable clones were those detected in sequenced pre-transplant spleen, lymph node, or MLR CFSE-low populations of the donor or recipient. Cumulative frequency of alloreactive clones was calculated as a percentage of all sequences weighted by copy number. The clones in this table, taken by TCRdb from immuneACCESS, are in-frame only. Not every clone is retained; where verified, under half of the shortfall comes from an unresolved V gene, and the cause of the rest is unknown. V and J calls and clone size are as listed in that table; D and trimming were resolved from the DNA. The sample has more than 65,000 clones on record, 85% to 95% of them singletons. The ten largest account for 7% to 8.5% of the sample.

The label giving this sample's time point can be read as: cells obtained before transplantation from donor or recipient. CD3+CD4+ and CD3+CD8+ populations were FACS-sorted from unstimulated pre-transplant donor and recipient cells taken from spleen or lymph nodes. Taken from cysteine to phenylalanine, the CDR3 has 13 residues. Only the CDR3 portion is preserved as DNA: 39 bases, with reading frame beginning at the first base. From the germline V gene, CDR1 is SNHLY and CDR2 is FYNNEI. The germline ends are 14 bases apart after V is trimmed by 7 bases and J by 7 bases. This sample is drawn from a study of graft-versus-host responses after intestinal transplantation (dated by TCRdb to the early 2020s). As for the study more broadly: The transplants that recipients got were multivisceral, liver-intestinal, or isolated intestinal. All recipients received anti-thymocyte globulin induction followed by maintenance tacrolimus and steroids for three to four years. After intestinal transplantation, graft-versus-host and host-versus-graft alloreactive T cell clones were followed in the graft, circulation and bone marrow using bulk TCR-beta CDR3 sequencing. Alloreactive clones were identified by sequencing pre-transplant mixed lymphocyte reaction products and comparing these products with unstimulated pre-transplant donor and recipient T cells. A cohort of approximately 24 intestinal transplant recipients, including one retransplant, was enrolled, and a few patients lacking pretransplant specimens were excluded. Donor T cell macrochimerism was defined as a peak of at least 4% donor T cells among recipient peripheral blood mononuclear cells. Samples from a few later patients were sequenced in-house on an Illumina MiSeq with MiXCR processing rather than by the commercial service. Summary of the overall study and its limitations: The conclusions were limited by the relatively low number and heterogeneity of the intestinal transplant patients. Early after transplant, peak levels of circulating GvH clones were found to be associated with declines in HvG clones. In patients with donor T cell macrochimerism, the allografts had high GvH to HvG T cell clonal ratios. GvH clones were detected in recipient bone marrow, and some of these GvH clones were observed earlier in ileal mucosa or blood, consistent with an intestinal mucosal origin.

The TCR was taken from a human donor who was the organ donor for an intestinal transplant. The sequence is built from TRBV2 and TRBJ2-1; the D region may be TRBD1 or TRBD2, each matching 5 bases equally. The specimen comprised unstimulated CD8+ T cells sorted from spleen or lymph node cells, sampled before transplant. The nucleotide sequence is given as TGTGCCAGCAATTGGGACCTTAAAAATGAGCAGTTCTTC. This is translated as CASNWDLKNEQFF. The full variable domain, completed from the reference TRBV2 and TRBJ2-1 proteins outside the CDR3, reads EPEVTQTPSHQVTQMGQEVILRCVPISNHLYFYWYRQILGQKVEFLVSFYNNEISEKSEIFDDQFSVERPDGSNFTLKIRSTKLEDSAMYFCASNWDLKNEQFFGPGTRLTVL.